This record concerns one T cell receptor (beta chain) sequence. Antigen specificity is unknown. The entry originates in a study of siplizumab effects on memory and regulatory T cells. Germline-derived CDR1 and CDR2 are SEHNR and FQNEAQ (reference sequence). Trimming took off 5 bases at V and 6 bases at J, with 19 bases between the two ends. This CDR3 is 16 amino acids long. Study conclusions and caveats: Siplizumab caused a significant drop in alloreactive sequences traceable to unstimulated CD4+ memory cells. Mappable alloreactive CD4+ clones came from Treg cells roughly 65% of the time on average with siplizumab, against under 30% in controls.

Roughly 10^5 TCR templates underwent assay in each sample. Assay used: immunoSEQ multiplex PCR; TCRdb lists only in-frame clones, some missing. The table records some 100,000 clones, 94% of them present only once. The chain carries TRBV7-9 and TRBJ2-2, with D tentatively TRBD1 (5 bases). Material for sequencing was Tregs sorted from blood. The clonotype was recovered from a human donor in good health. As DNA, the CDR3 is TGTGCCAGCAGCCCCCGCGTCCCAGGGTATGCCGGGGAGCTGTTTTTT. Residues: CASSPRVPGYAGELFF. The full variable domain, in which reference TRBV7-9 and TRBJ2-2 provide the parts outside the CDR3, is DTGVSQNPRHKITKRGQNVTFRCDPISEHNRLYWYRQTLGQGPEFLTYFQNEAQLEKSRLLSDRFSAERPKGSFSTLEIQRTEQGDSAMYLCASSPRVPGYAGELFFGEGSRLTVL.